Listed below are T cell receptor beta chains from one sample, sequenced in a study of T cell changes during pregnancy in multiple sclerosis. Method: immunoSEQ multiplex PCR; TCRdb's copy keeps in-frame clones and lacks some. Altogether some 57,000 clones are present, about nine tenths being singletons, with the ten largest covering around 0.85%. Specimen: peripheral blood, collected in the first trimester of pregnancy. These receptors were collected from a female donor in good health, enrolled as a control in a pregnancy study. Both conserved end residues are trimmed from each CDR3. The D gene is left open where the match is weak.

len,v_gene,d_gene,CDR3aa
12,TRBV6-1,TRBD1,ASSEPDRGHGYT
13,TRBV19,TRBD1,ASSFTGGWTDTQY
14,TRBV6-6,TRBD1,ASTPQGDFRGTEAF
13,TRBV2,TRBD1,ASSVRTGTKDGYT
11,TRBV30,TRBD1,AWRAGGMYEQY
12,TRBV11-1,NA,ASSLGAGRDEQF
14,TRBV6-6,TRBD2,ASSLKLAGDTDTQY
12,TRBV30,NA,AWSVTGFGNTIY
11,TRBV16,TRBD1,ASSPTGTGDTY
13,TRBV6-4,TRBD1,ASSDPGQSTDTQY
13,TRBV7-3,NA,ASSLILANTGELF
14,TRBV19,TRBD2,ASSPTSGGAYNEQF
15,TRBV5-4,TRBD2,ASSSGLAGALQGTQY
13,TRBV7-9,NA,ASSGGTLLGKTQY
14,TRBV6-4,TRBD1,ASSPGTGVSTDTQY
11,TRBV4-2,NA,ASSQDRGGEQF
15,TRBV4-3,TRBD1,ASSQYALNRGRDTQY
12,TRBV4-2,TRBD1,ASSPGTDNYGYT
13,TRBV7-9,NA,ASSLAGVIVSPLH
12,TRBV7-2,TRBD1,ASSYGSRGQTQY
13,TRBV19,NA,ASSIGEQDRETQY
14,TRBV11-3,TRBD1,ASSQRQGRVSAEAF
13,TRBV7-3,TRBD2,ASSRSGGPYNEQF